These 23 T cell receptor beta chains were sequenced from one sample in a study of regulatory T cells in long-lasting Graves disease. Stated time point: newly diagnosed GD, antithyroid drugs for less than 3 months. Preparation of the TCR library used RNA extracted from PBMCs. Arm-PCR of CDR3 regions and iRepertoire HTBI primers were used to build TCR beta libraries. MiXCR was run by TCRdb on the multiplex PCR reads, yielding one entry per CDR3 protein. The repertoire holds 400,000 to 500,000 distinct CDR3 sequences, with approximately 16% as singletons. These data also formed part of another study, on T cells in Graves' hyperthyroidism and ophthalmopathy.

Here the sequenced sample was peripheral blood mononuclear cells (PBMCs), taken at new diagnosis, from a patient treated with antithyroid drugs. Receptor source: a woman aged 40 to 50 with Graves disease.

This clonotype showed up just a few times. The J gene is TRBJ2-3, the V gene TRBV5-6; 7 nucleotides agree with TRBD1. Trimming cost V 2 bases and J 2 bases; bases outside gene matches: 2. Germline-derived CDR1 and CDR2 are SGHDT and YYEEEE. The length of the CDR3 is 14 residues. CDR3: CASSFGTVTDTQYF. Here the CDR3 DNA reads TGTGCCAGCAGCTTTGGGACAGTCACAGATACGCAGTATTTT.

This clonotype has a count of ten or more. The rearrangement joins TRBV5-1 to TRBJ2-7; 8 positions agree with TRBD1. The germline gives CDR1 SGHRS, CDR2 YFSETQ. The CDR3 has 14 residues. V lost 4 bases and J lost 5; bases outside the gene matches: 8. The CDR3 coding sequence is TGCGCCAGCAGCCACGGACAGGGTGGGGACGAGCAGTACTTC. As protein: CASSHGQGGDEQYF.

As to this clonotype: A read error may explain this, as a much larger clone is one base away. V usage is TRBV3-1 and J usage is TRBJ2-7, with 15 bases identical to TRBD2. This CDR3 spans 16 amino acids. Germline V gene lookup returns CDR1 LGHDT and CDR2 YNNKEL (reference sequence). V shed 4 bases and J 5 bases; nucleotides not matched to a gene: 6. CDR3 sequence reads: CASSPRTSGRVHEQYF. CDR3 DNA: TGTGCCAGCAGCCCCCGGACTAGCGGGAGGGTTCACGAGCAGTACTTC.

This clonotype was picked up many times. V and J are TRBV9 and TRBJ1-2, with no clear D. This CDR3 is 13 amino acids long. Germline values: CDR1 SGDLS, CDR2 YYNGEE. Trimming pared 0 bases from V and 2 bases from J, leaving 5 bases between. The CDR3 spells CASSVEDNYGYTF. CDR3 nucleotide sequence: TGTGCCAGCAGCGTAGAGGACAACTATGGCTACACCTTC. The variable domain in full, completed from reference TRBV9 and TRBJ1-2, reads DSGVTQTPKHLITATGQRVTLRCSPRSGDLSVYWYQQSLDQGLQFLIQYYNGEERAKGNILERFSAQQFPDLHSELNLSSLELGDSALYFCASSVEDNYGYTFGSGTRLTVV.

This clonotype was counted between two and nine times. A read error may explain this, as a much larger clone is one base away. V is TRBV12-3 or TRBV12-4 and J is TRBJ1-4; maybe TRBD1 (6 bases). The CDR3 consists of 17 residues. The chain's CDR3 is CVSSPPGGQGTNEKLFF. The CDR3 DNA reads TGTGTCAGCAGTCCTCCAGGTGGGCAGGGGACTAATGAAAAACTGTTTTTT.

A word on this clonotype: At one end, the junction sequence differs from germline, possibly due to a read error. V gene TRBV5-4 combines with J gene TRBJ2-7, with 10 bases identical to TRBD2. Per germline, CDR1 SGHNT and CDR2 YYREEE (reference sequence). The CDR3 length is 15 residues. The CDR3 DNA is TGTGCCAGCACCAACCCAGCGGGAGGGCCTGACGAGCAGTGCTTC. It is translated as CASTNPAGGPDEQCF.

Details on this clonotype: Given the absence of the conserved phenylalanine or tryptophan at the CDR3 end, a read error is likely. The limits of the CDR3 on the DNA are not certain, so only TCRdb's listed CDR3 is given. The gene calls are TRBV11-1 and TRBJ2-7; the table gives TRBD2 as D, unverified against the DNA. The CDR3 is 17 amino acids long, termini counted. The germline CDR1 and CDR2 sequences are SGHAT and FQDESV (reference sequence). The CDR3 spells CASSDTGTSGRAWEPYS.

The V call is TRBV10-3, the J call TRBJ2-3; 11 positions agree with TRBD1. CDR3 length: 15 amino acids. The germline gives CDR1 ENHRY, CDR2 SYGVKD. Trimming cost V 6 bases and J 2 bases; bases outside gene matches: 4. The CDR3 DNA reads TGTGCCATCAGCGGGACAGGGGGTGACACAGATACGCAGTATTTT. This gives the protein CAISGTGGDTDTQYF.

This clonotype has a count of ten or more. The chain recombines TRBV10-2 with TRBJ1-1; D is perhaps TRBD1 (5 bases). Trimming removed 6 bases at V and 1 base at J, with 12 bases between. Germline CDR1 is WSHSY and CDR2 is SAAADI. The CDR3 sequence is 14 residues long. The CDR3 spells CASSVGTGNTEAFF. CDR3 sequence (DNA): TGCGCCAGCAGCGTTGGGACGGGGAACACTGAAGCTTTCTTT.

This clonotype came up many times. The chain employs TRBV11-2 and TRBJ1-5, with D maybe TRBD1 (6 bases). This CDR3 is 15 amino acids long. Trimming removed 5 bases from V and 4 bases from J, with 15 bases in between. Looked up from germline, CDR1 is SGHAT and CDR2 is FQNNGV. The CDR3 DNA is TGTGCCAGCAGCGGGAGGGGGGGCCTGAATCAGCCCCAGCATTTT. It encodes CASSGRGGLNQPQHF.

With respect to this clonotype: One base away lies a much larger clone, so this may be a sequencing read error. The CDR3 nucleotides read TGTGCCAGCAGATCAAGCGGGAGGGAATACGAGCAGTTCTTC. Amino acid sequence: CASRSSGREYEQFF. The chain is built from TRBV12-3 or TRBV12-4 and TRBJ2-1; 10 nucleotides line up with TRBD2. V lost 6 bases and J lost 10; bases outside the gene matches: 9. CDR3 size: 14 residues.

This clonotype has at least ten counts. The chain links TRBV3-1 to TRBJ2-4, with a possible D match to TRBD2 (6 bases). Trimming left V 2 bases short and J 5 bases short, with 10 bases between. The germline V gene encodes CDR1 LGHDT and CDR2 YNNKEL (reference sequence). This CDR3 has 14 residues. The chain's CDR3 is CASSQFSGQNIQYF. In nucleotides, the CDR3 is TGTGCCAGCAGCCAATTTAGCGGACAAAACATTCAGTACTTC.

This clonotype was seen ten or more times. The rearrangement uses TRBV6-1 and TRBJ2-7; D is perhaps TRBD2 (6 bases). CDR1 and CDR2 (germline): MNHNS, SASEGT. The CDR3 extends over 15 amino acids. The V and J ends lost 4 bases and 1 base respectively, with 14 bases between them. CDR3 sequence: CASSVPGTPSYEQYF. As DNA, the CDR3 is TGTGCCAGCAGTGTACCGGGGACTCCATCCTACGAGCAGTACTTC.

This clonotype has a count of ten or more. V is TRBV27 and J is TRBJ2-1; weak D call: TRBD2 (5 bases). Trimming removed 4 bases from V and 4 bases from J, with 17 bases in between. The CDR3 runs to 16 residues. Germline V gene sequence: CDR1 MNHEY, CDR2 SMNVEV (reference sequence). CDR3 bases: TGTGCCAGCAGTTCATCACGAACGGGGATATACAATGAGCAGTTCTTC. Amino acids: CASSSSRTGIYNEQFF.

The sample holds many counts of this clonotype. The chain recombines TRBV5-1 with TRBJ2-4; 7 bases align to TRBD2. Unmatched junction bases numbered 13, after V lost 4 bases and J lost 6 bases. CDR3 length equals 16 residues. Germline V gene data show CDR1 as SGHRS and CDR2 as YFSETQ. The CDR3 coding sequence is TGCGCCAGCAGCCCCGGAGGTAGCGGGCTTGGAAACATTCAGTACTTC. It specifies CASSPGGSGLGNIQYF.

This clonotype was detected a few times. The chain links TRBV6-2 or TRBV6-3 to TRBJ2-1; D is undetermined. The germline V and J ends were trimmed by 10 bases and 9 bases, with 13 bases remaining between them. The CDR3 is made up of 11 amino acids. CDR1 and CDR2 (germline): MNHEY, SVGEGT. This chain's CDR3 is CATGLGGEQFF. The CDR3 DNA is TGTGCCACCGGCCTGGGCGGTGAGCAGTTCTTC.

The V call is TRBV10-3, the J call TRBJ2-7; 7 bases match TRBD2. With 2 bases clipped from V and 2 bases from J, the junction kept 6 bases outside the gene matches. The CDR3 runs to 15 residues. The germline V gene encodes CDR1 ENHRY and CDR2 SYGVKD. The CDR3 DNA reads as TGTGCCATCAGTGAGCCCTCGGGGAGGGCCTACGAGCAGTACTTC. The encoded protein is CAISEPSGRAYEQYF.

This clonotype appeared a few times. V usage is TRBV12-3 or TRBV12-4 and J usage is TRBJ1-3, with D perhaps matching TRBD1 (6 bases). The V and J ends lost 0 bases and 8 bases respectively, with 14 bases between them. CDR3 length equals 15 residues. As DNA, the CDR3 is TGTGCCAGCAGTTTAGCGCGTAGGGGGGCGGACACCATATATTTT. It specifies CASSLARRGADTIYF.

Many counts were recorded for this clonotype. The chain couples TRBV2 to TRBJ1-5; TRBD1 matches 7 bases. This CDR3 spans 15 amino acids. J was trimmed by 6 bases and V by 6 bases; bases with no gene match: 11. Germline CDR1 SNHLY, CDR2 FYNNEI. The CDR3 spells CASSGGQDSRQPQHF. As DNA, the CDR3 is TGTGCCAGCAGCGGCGGACAGGATTCCCGTCAGCCCCAGCATTTT.

This clonotype was picked up one time. J is TRBJ1-6 and V is TRBV10-2; D might be TRBD1 (5 bases). This CDR3 region has 14 residues. V was trimmed by 4 bases and J by 8 bases, leaving 12 bases between them. Germline V CDR1 and CDR2: WSHSY, SAAADI. The chain's CDR3 is CASSVQGLHSPLHF. The CDR3 DNA reads as TGCGCCAGCAGTGTTCAGGGACTGCATTCACCCCTCCACTTT.

This clonotype was seen a few times. The V gene is TRBV6-1, the J gene TRBJ2-2; TRBD2 agrees at 9 bases. Trimming removed 7 bases from V and 3 bases from J; junction bases left unmatched: 6. Germline assignment: CDR1 MNHNS and CDR2 SASEGT. CDR3 length: 15 amino acids. DNA of the CDR3: TGTGCCAGCACGATGGCGGGAGGGGACACCGGGGAGCTGTTTTTT. The encoded protein is CASTMAGGDTGELFF.

This clonotype appeared many times. The V gene is TRBV2, the J gene TRBJ2-3, with 10 bases matching TRBD2. J lost 2 bases, V lost 1 base, and 6 bases had no gene match. In germline, CDR1 is SNHLY, CDR2 FYNNEI. The CDR3 spans 17 residues. This chain's CDR3 is CASSEEWTSGNTDTQYF. In nucleotides, the CDR3 is TGTGCCAGCAGTGAAGAGTGGACTAGCGGAAACACAGATACGCAGTATTTT.

This clonotype was recorded at least ten times. The chain couples TRBV11-3 to TRBJ2-3, with 7 bases that match TRBD2. The germline V gene encodes CDR1 SGHNT and CDR2 YENEEA. The CDR3 has 21 amino acids. The V and J ends lost 4 bases and 4 bases, in that order; junction bases with no gene match: 26. This chain's CDR3 is CASSSYRMTPGLPHNPDTQYF. The CDR3, as DNA: TGTGCCAGCAGCTCCTACAGGATGACCCCGGGACTACCTCATAACCCAGATACGCAGTATTTT.